Listed below are T cell receptor beta chains from one sample, sequenced in a study of blood T cell repertoires in COVID-19. Generated by immunoSEQ multiplex PCR, the TCRdb table keeps only in-frame clones and is missing some. The profile shows some 250,000 clones, 80% to 90% of them singletons. The material sequenced was PBMCs or T cells enriched from blood (not recorded which). Receptors were obtained from a man aged 35-49 years who had recovered from COVID-19. Both conserved end residues are trimmed from each CDR3. Size is omitted from some rows. Given values are once, few, many or a class for expanded clones.

TRBV4-1,NA,TRBJ1-2,ASSQDGIYGYT
TRBV7-3,once,TRBJ2-3,ASSRTGPDTQY
TRBV5-5,NA,TRBJ2-1,ASSLGSGEGRYNEQF
TRBV27,NA,TRBJ2-7,ASNGCLAGSYEQY
TRBV19,NA,TRBJ1-1,ASSMPQGSPGEAF
TRBV19,NA,TRBJ2-7,ASSAELAGGSYEQY
TRBV3-1/TRBV3-2,NA,TRBJ2-1,ASTQGDSYNEQF
TRBV10-2,NA,TRBJ1-5,ANSESNRQNQPQH
TRBV21-1,NA,TRBJ2-7,ASSNYWGPVHLTREQY
TRBV20-1,NA,TRBJ1-3,SAGAGNTIY
TRBV14,NA,TRBJ1-1,ASSPWTGGVGTEAF
TRBV11-1,NA,TRBJ2-1,ASSLDGLAAYNEQF
TRBV5-1,NA,TRBJ1-3,ASSSAGPGNTIY
TRBV3-1/TRBV3-2,NA,TRBJ2-5,ASSQYPEAQY
TRBV16,NA,TRBJ1-1,ASSPDRGSTEAF
TRBV7-3,NA,TRBJ1-2,ASSSGGASNYGYT
TRBV13,NA,TRBJ2-4,ASSLSWGHIAKNIQY
TRBV6-2/TRBV6-3,NA,TRBJ2-6,ASSSYGLPGAGANVLT
TRBV4-2,few,TRBJ1-5,ASSQDRARSNQPQH
TRBV24-1,once,TRBJ1-2,ATEDRNYGYT
TRBV19,NA,TRBJ2-1,ASSIPSGRNEQF
TRBV28,NA,TRBJ1-5,ASSLLSGRGQDNQPQH
TRBV6-2/TRBV6-3,few,TRBJ2-7,ASSDRGGTYEQY
TRBV18,NA,TRBJ1-5,ASSPASGVAVQPQH
TRBV5-1,NA,TRBJ2-7,ASSLRQGAGEQY
TRBV5-1,NA,TRBJ2-7,ASSLTMDRRPYEQY
TRBV19,NA,TRBJ1-5,ASSISGRNEH
TRBV19,NA,TRBJ2-1,ASTTIRGGGDNEQF
TRBV12-3/TRBV12-4,NA,TRBJ1-1,ASTGQAREAF
TRBV9,NA,TRBJ1-3,ASSVRQGISGNTIY
TRBV15,NA,TRBJ2-7,ATSRTPWTGSRYEQY
TRBV7-9,NA,TRBJ2-7,ASSLRLAGVYEQY
TRBV6-4,NA,TRBJ1-2,ASRATSFGTDLSYT
TRBV19,NA,TRBJ2-7,ASKLDLAGAYEQY
TRBV11-2,NA,TRBJ1-6,ASSHRDRTSPLH
TRBV13,NA,TRBJ1-5,ASSLGAGRQPQH
TRBV10-2,once,TRBJ1-1,ASSAGDNTEAF
TRBV29-1,once,TRBJ1-1,SVGRTGMNTEAF
TRBV9,NA,TRBJ1-2,ASSATLGGGYT
TRBV6-5,NA,TRBJ1-2,ASSRDRPNYGYT
TRBV10-3,NA,TRBJ1-1,AIRGTVNTEAF